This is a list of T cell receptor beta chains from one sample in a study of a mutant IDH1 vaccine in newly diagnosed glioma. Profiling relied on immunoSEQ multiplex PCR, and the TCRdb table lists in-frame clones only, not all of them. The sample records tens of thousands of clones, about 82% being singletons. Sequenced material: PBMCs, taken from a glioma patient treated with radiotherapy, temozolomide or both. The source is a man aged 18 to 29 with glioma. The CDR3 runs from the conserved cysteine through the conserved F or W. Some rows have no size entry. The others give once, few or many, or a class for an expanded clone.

CDR3 protein: CATKREGSSGELFF
J gene: TRBJ2-2
clone size: .
V gene: TRBV6-6

CDR3 protein: CASMRGPYSNQPQHF
J gene: TRBJ1-5
clone size: .
V gene: TRBV6-1

CDR3 protein: CASSYSGGVGSYTF
J gene: TRBJ1-2
clone size: .
V gene: TRBV6-5

CDR3 protein: CASSEHLGRGSTGELFF
J gene: TRBJ2-2
clone size: .
V gene: TRBV6-1

CDR3 protein: CASSRTGSENTIYF
J gene: TRBJ1-3
clone size: .
V gene: TRBV27

CDR3 protein: CVAQANTEAFF
J gene: TRBJ1-1
clone size: .
V gene: TRBV6-5

CDR3 protein: CASSLIPGPVYEQYF
J gene: TRBJ2-7
clone size: few
V gene: TRBV5-1

CDR3 protein: CASSQEQGTEAFF
J gene: TRBJ1-1
clone size: .
V gene: TRBV14

CDR3 protein: CASSSGQSTDTQYF
J gene: TRBJ2-3
clone size: .
V gene: TRBV7-2

CDR3 protein: CAWSVSAFVSGNTIYF
J gene: TRBJ1-3
clone size: .
V gene: TRBV30

CDR3 protein: CASSLLTGEQFF
J gene: TRBJ2-1
clone size: .
V gene: TRBV7-9

CDR3 protein: CASSRRQGETEAFF
J gene: TRBJ1-1
clone size: .
V gene: TRBV4-1

CDR3 protein: CASSYGQNGMEGYTF
J gene: TRBJ1-2
clone size: .
V gene: TRBV2

CDR3 protein: CASSPRGQGAGYTF
J gene: TRBJ1-2
clone size: .
V gene: TRBV5-1

CDR3 protein: CASSLEGRNGYTF
J gene: TRBJ1-2
clone size: few
V gene: TRBV5-1

CDR3 protein: CASSSYTEAFF
J gene: TRBJ1-1
clone size: few
V gene: TRBV7-2

CDR3 protein: CASSQGTRNQPQHF
J gene: TRBJ1-5
clone size: .
V gene: TRBV28

CDR3 protein: CASGGTASNQPQHF
J gene: TRBJ1-5
clone size: .
V gene: TRBV2

CDR3 protein: CASSVEGGQETQYF
J gene: TRBJ2-5
clone size: few
V gene: TRBV9

CDR3 protein: CASRRSTPLHF
J gene: TRBJ1-6
clone size: few
V gene: TRBV28

CDR3 protein: CASRRTSGREETQYF
J gene: TRBJ2-5
clone size: .
V gene: TRBV7-9

CDR3 protein: CAWSFGRENQPQHF
J gene: TRBJ1-5
clone size: .
V gene: TRBV30

CDR3 protein: CASSQDKGNSLYEQYF
J gene: TRBJ2-7
clone size: .
V gene: TRBV4-3

CDR3 protein: CATSQTGSGRAGTGELFF
J gene: TRBJ2-2
clone size: .
V gene: TRBV15

CDR3 protein: CASSRSGKAFF
J gene: TRBJ1-1
clone size: .
V gene: TRBV19

CDR3 protein: CAIKGQGYTEAFF
J gene: TRBJ1-1
clone size: .
V gene: TRBV10-3

CDR3 protein: CASHWTRYTEAFF
J gene: TRBJ1-1
clone size: few
V gene: TRBV6-6

CDR3 protein: CATSLTGSGANVLTF
J gene: TRBJ2-6
clone size: once
V gene: TRBV15

CDR3 protein: CASSSRGQSGNTIYF
J gene: TRBJ1-3
clone size: .
V gene: TRBV6-6

CDR3 protein: CAWSVESRELFF
J gene: TRBJ2-2
clone size: .
V gene: TRBV30

CDR3 protein: CSVAQGNTEAFF
J gene: TRBJ1-1
clone size: .
V gene: TRBV29-1

CDR3 protein: CASSPRGGQGSTGELFF
J gene: TRBJ2-2
clone size: once
V gene: TRBV7-8

CDR3 protein: CAWSVLSPGRSNEKLFF
J gene: TRBJ1-4
clone size: .
V gene: TRBV30

CDR3 protein: CAWSNGPRYEQYF
J gene: TRBJ2-7
clone size: once
V gene: TRBV30

CDR3 protein: CASSVGQGGYEQYF
J gene: TRBJ2-7
clone size: .
V gene: TRBV9

CDR3 protein: CASSYAGSTDTQYF
J gene: TRBJ2-3
clone size: .
V gene: TRBV6-6

CDR3 protein: CASTNSNQPQHF
J gene: TRBJ1-5
clone size: .
V gene: TRBV6-1

CDR3 protein: CAWSATVEKLFF
J gene: TRBJ1-4
clone size: .
V gene: TRBV30

CDR3 protein: CASSFNLNTEAFF
J gene: TRBJ1-1
clone size: .
V gene: TRBV7-2

CDR3 protein: CASSTRDRGPRETQYF
J gene: TRBJ2-5
clone size: .
V gene: TRBV27

CDR3 protein: CASSQGPVNTEAFF
J gene: TRBJ1-1
clone size: .
V gene: TRBV18

CDR3 protein: CASSLGDALSGNTIYF
J gene: TRBJ1-3
clone size: .
V gene: TRBV5-6

CDR3 protein: CASSSLQGLDTEAFF
J gene: TRBJ1-1
clone size: .
V gene: TRBV7-8

CDR3 protein: CASSVRQTTGTGGNQPQHF
J gene: TRBJ1-5
clone size: few
V gene: TRBV7-8

CDR3 protein: CASSIGTGAEAFF
J gene: TRBJ1-1
clone size: many
V gene: TRBV19

CDR3 protein: CASSSRTGAHTGELFF
J gene: TRBJ2-2
clone size: .
V gene: TRBV2

CDR3 protein: CASSQGKGNQPQHF
J gene: TRBJ1-5
clone size: .
V gene: TRBV4-3

CDR3 protein: CASSVRGRQGAGGYTF
J gene: TRBJ1-2
clone size: few
V gene: TRBV7-8

CDR3 protein: CASSQFGTGRNTEAFF
J gene: TRBJ1-1
clone size: few
V gene: TRBV4-1

CDR3 protein: CASSLGTGVLNGYTF
J gene: TRBJ1-2
clone size: .
V gene: TRBV27